Below, one T cell receptor beta chain is given with its context. This clone was recorded a few times. There is no known antigen for this receptor. No quality values exist for individual bases; no much larger clone is one base distant. These data are taken from a study of control samples from healthy donors and cancer patients (dated by TCRdb to 2020 to 2021). CDR1 and CDR2 are drawn from the germline V gene: SNHLY, FYNNEI. The CDR3, from cysteine to phenylalanine, totals 12 residues. Left in the record is the CDR3 DNA by itself, 36 bases read in frame from the first base. Trimming at the junction amounts to 6 bases on V and 10 bases on J, and the germline ends lie 15 bases apart. Libraries were constructed by the immunoSEQ multiplex PCR assay. In its TCRdb copy, this immuneACCESS table keeps in-frame sequences only and misses some clones. Where compared with another copy, unresolved V genes explain less than half of these, and the others have no known cause. The sample table records fewer than 30,000 clones; 85% to 90% of these occur just once. About 1.6% of the sample is held by the ten biggest clonotypes.

Recombination connected TRBV2 to TRBJ1-2, with TRBD1 perhaps the D gene, on 6 matching bases. The material sequenced was PBMCs. This TCR was sampled from a middle-aged woman with lung cancer. The CDR3 amino acid sequence is: CASSTTGSDYTF. The DNA sequence follows: TGTGCCAGCAGCACTACAGGGTCGGACTACACCTTC.